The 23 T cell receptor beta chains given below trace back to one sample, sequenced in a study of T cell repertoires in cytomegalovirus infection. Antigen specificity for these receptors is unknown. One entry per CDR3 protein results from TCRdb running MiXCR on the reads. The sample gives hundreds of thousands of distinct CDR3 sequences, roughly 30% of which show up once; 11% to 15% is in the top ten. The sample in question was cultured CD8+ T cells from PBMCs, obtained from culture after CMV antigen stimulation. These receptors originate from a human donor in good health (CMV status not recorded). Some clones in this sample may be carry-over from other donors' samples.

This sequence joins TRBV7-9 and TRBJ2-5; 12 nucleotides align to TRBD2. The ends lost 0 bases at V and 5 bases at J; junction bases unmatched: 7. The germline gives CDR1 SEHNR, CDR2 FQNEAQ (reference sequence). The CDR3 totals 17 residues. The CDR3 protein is CASSLAASGGAVETQYF. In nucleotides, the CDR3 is TGTGCCAGCAGCTTAGCGGCTAGCGGGGGGGCCGTGGAGACCCAGTACTTC.

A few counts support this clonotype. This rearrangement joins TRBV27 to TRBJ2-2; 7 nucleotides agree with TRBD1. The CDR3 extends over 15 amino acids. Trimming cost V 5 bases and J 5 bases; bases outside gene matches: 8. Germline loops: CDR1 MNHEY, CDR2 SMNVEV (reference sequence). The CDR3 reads CASSKLGQTTGELFF. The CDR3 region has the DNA TGTGCCAGCAGTAAGCTGGGACAGACAACCGGGGAGCTGTTTTTT.

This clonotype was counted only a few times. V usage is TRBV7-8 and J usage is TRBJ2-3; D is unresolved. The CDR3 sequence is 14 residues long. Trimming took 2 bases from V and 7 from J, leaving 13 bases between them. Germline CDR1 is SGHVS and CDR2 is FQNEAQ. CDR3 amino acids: CASSLNTVENTQYF. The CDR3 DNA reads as TGTGCCAGCAGCTTAAACACAGTCGAAAATACGCAGTATTTT. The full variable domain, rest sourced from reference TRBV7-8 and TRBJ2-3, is GAGVSQSPRYKVAKRGQDVALRCDPISGHVSLFWYQQALGQGPEFLTYFQNEAQLDKSGLPSDRFFAERPEGSVSTLKIQRTQQEDSAVYLCASSLNTVENTQYFGPGTRLTVL.

CDR3 amino acids: CASSKAGSTNEKLFF. The CDR3, as DNA: TGTGCCAGCAGCAAAGCAGGGTCAACTAATGAAAAACTGTTTTTT. V is TRBV27 and J is TRBJ1-4, with a possible D match to TRBD1 (5 bases). CDR1 MNHEY and CDR2 SMNVEV come from the germline V gene (reference sequence). With 6 bases removed from V and 0 bases from J, the gap between germline ends came to 11 bases. The CDR3 runs 15 residues.

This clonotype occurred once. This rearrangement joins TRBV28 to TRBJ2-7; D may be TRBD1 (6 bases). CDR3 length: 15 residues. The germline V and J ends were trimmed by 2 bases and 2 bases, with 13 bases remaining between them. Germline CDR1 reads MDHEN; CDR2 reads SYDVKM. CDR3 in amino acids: CASSLRQDPTYEQYV. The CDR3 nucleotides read TGTGCCAGCAGTTTAAGACAGGACCCAACCTACGAGCAGTACGTC.

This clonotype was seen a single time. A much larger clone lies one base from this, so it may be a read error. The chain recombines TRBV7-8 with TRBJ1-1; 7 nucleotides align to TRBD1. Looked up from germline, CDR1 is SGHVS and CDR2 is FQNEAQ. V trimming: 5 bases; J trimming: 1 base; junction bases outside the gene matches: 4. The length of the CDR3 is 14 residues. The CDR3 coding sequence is TGTGCCAGCAGCCTGGACAGGTGGAACACTGAAGCTTTCTTT. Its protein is CASSLDRWNTEAFF.

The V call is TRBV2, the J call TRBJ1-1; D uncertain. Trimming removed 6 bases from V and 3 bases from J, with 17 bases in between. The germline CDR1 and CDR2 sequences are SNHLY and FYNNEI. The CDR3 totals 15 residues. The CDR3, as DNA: TGTGCCAGCAGGCTACAGCTGACTCGGGACACTGAAGCTTTCTTT. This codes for CASRLQLTRDTEAFF.

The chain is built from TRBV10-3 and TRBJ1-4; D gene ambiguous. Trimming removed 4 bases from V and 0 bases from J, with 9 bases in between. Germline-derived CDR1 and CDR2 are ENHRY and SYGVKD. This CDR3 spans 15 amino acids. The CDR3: CAISVGPTTNEKLFF. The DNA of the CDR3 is TGTGCCATCAGTGTGGGTCCAACAACTAATGAAAAACTGTTTTTT.

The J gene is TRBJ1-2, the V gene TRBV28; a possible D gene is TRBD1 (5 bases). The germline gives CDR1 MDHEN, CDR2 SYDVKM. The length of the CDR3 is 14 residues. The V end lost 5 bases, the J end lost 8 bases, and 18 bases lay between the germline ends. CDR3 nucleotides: TGTGCCAGCAGTCCCGAGGGGCTCTATCCCGGCTACACCTTC. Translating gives CASSPEGLYPGYTF.

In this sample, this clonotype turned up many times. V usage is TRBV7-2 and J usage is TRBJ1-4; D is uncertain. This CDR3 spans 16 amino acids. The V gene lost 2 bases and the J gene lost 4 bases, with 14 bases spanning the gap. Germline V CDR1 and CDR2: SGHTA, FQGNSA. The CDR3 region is CASSLREGGLNEKLFF. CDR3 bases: TGTGCCAGCAGCTTAAGGGAGGGCGGACTTAATGAAAAACTGTTTTTT.

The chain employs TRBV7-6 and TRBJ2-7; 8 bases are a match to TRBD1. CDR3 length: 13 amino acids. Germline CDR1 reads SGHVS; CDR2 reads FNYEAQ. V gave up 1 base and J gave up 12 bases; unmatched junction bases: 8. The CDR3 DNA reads TGTGCCAGCAGCTTAGAGGACAGGGAGGAACTGTACTTC. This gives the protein CASSLEDREELYF.

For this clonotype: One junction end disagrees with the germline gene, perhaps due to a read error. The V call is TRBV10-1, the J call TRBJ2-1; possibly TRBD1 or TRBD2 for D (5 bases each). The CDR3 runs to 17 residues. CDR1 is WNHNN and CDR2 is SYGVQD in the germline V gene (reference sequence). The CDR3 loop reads CANSDHPTRAGYNEQFF. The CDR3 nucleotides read TGCGCCAACAGTGACCACCCGACCAGGGCGGGCTACAATGAGCAGTTCTTC.

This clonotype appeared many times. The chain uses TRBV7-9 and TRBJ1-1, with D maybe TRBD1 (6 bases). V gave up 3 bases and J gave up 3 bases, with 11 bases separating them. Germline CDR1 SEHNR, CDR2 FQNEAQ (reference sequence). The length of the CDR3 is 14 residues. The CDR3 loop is CASSFTGRDTEAFF. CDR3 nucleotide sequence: TGTGCCAGCAGCTTCACAGGGAGGGACACTGAAGCTTTCTTT.

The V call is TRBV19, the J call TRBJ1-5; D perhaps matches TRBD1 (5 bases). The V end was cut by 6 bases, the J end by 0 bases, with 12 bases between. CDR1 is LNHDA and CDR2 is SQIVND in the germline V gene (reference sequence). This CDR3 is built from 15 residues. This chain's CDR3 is CASRDDRNSNQPQHF. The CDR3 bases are TGTGCCAGTAGGGATGACAGAAATAGCAATCAGCCCCAGCATTTT.

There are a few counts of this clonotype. CDR3 sequence (DNA): TGCGCCAGCAGCCAAACTGGACAGACCGAATCTGAAGCTTTCTTT. It encodes CASSQTGQTESEAFF. This chain uses TRBV4-1 with TRBJ1-1; D is perhaps TRBD1 (6 bases). The V gene lost 2 bases and the J gene lost 6 bases, with 16 bases spanning the gap. Germline V CDR1 and CDR2: MGHRA, YSYEKL. The length of the CDR3 is 15 residues.

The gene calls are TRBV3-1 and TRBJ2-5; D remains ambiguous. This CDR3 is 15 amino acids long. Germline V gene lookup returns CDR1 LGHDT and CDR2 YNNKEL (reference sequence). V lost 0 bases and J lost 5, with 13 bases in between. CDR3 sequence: CASSQERGSQETQYF. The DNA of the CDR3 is TGTGCCAGCAGCCAAGAAAGAGGATCCCAGGAGACCCAGTACTTC.

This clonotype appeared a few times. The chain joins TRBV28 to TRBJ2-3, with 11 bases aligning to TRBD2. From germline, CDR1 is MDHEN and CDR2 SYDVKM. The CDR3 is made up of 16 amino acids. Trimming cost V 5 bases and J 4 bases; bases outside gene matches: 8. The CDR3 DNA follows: TGTGCCAGCAGTCTTCTCCTAGCGGGGGGTTCAGATACGCAGTATTTT. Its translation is CASSLLLAGGSDTQYF.

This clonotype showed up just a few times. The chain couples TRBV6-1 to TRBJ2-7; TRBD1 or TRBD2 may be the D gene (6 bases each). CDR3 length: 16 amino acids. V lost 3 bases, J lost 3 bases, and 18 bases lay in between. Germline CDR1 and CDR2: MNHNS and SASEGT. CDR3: CASSEEREQGLYEQYF. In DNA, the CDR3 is TGTGCCAGCAGTGAGGAAAGGGAACAGGGACTCTACGAGCAGTACTTC.

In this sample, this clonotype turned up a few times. The CDR3 loop reads CASSPGDPWNYGYTF. The CDR3, as DNA: TGTGCCAGCAGCCCTGGGGACCCCTGGAACTATGGCTACACCTTC. The chain uses TRBV7-2 and TRBJ1-2; a possible D gene is TRBD1 (5 bases). Germline V gives CDR1 SGHTA, CDR2 FQGNSA. V dropped 5 bases and J dropped 2 bases, with 15 bases sitting between them. The CDR3 is made up of 15 amino acids.

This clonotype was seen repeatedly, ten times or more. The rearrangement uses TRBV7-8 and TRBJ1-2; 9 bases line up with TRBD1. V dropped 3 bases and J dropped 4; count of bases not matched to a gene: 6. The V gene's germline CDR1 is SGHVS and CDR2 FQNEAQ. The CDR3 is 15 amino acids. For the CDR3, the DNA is TGTGCCAGCAGCTTCCCACAGGGGGCTGGCTATGGCTACACCTTC. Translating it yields CASSFPQGAGYGYTF.

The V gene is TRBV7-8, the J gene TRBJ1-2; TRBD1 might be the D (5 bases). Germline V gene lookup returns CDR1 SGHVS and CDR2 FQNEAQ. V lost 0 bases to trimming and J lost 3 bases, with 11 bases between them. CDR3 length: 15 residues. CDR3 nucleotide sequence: TGTGCCAGCAGCTTAGCCCCAGGGCCTCACTATGGCTACACCTTC. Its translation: CASSLAPGPHYGYTF.

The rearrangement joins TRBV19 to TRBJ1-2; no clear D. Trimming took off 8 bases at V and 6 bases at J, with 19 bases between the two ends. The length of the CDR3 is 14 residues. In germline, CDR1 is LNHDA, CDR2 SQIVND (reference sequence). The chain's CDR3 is CASYERGAVDGYTF. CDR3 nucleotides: TGTGCCAGTTACGAGCGGGGTGCGGTTGATGGCTACACCTTC.

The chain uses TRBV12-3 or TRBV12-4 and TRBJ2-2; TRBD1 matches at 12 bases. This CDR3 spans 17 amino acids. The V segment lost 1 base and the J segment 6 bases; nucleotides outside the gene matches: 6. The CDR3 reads CASSLGWGQGAAGELFF. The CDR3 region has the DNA TGTGCCAGCAGTTTAGGTTGGGGACAGGGGGCCGCCGGGGAGCTGTTTTTT.